Sequencing of this T cell receptor beta chain was carried out in a study of blood T cell repertoires in COVID-19. The overall study: The analysed material was cDNA or gDNA that came from T cells, B-cell-depleted T cells, or PBMCs.

V lost 3 bases, J lost 10 bases, and 16 bases lay in between. The CDR3 extends over 14 amino acids. Per germline, CDR1 LNHNV and CDR2 YYDKDF (reference sequence). Under the authors' procedure: Reference gene primer amplification gave estimated nucleated cell counts. Using immunoSEQ multiplex PCR, the repertoire was profiled, and TCRdb retains in-frame clones only, with some absent. D and trimming come from the DNA, and the V and J calls and clone size come from that table. This table has around 100,000 clones, more than 75% appearing once. What was sequenced was peripheral blood. This clonotype was sampled from a human donor in a cohort sampled during active COVID-19. The V call is TRBV15, the J call TRBJ2-1; D is perhaps TRBD2 (5 bases). As DNA, the CDR3 is TGTGCCACCAGCAGCACCTATTTCGAGCGGGAGCAGTTCTTC. It yields the protein CATSSTYFEREQFF.